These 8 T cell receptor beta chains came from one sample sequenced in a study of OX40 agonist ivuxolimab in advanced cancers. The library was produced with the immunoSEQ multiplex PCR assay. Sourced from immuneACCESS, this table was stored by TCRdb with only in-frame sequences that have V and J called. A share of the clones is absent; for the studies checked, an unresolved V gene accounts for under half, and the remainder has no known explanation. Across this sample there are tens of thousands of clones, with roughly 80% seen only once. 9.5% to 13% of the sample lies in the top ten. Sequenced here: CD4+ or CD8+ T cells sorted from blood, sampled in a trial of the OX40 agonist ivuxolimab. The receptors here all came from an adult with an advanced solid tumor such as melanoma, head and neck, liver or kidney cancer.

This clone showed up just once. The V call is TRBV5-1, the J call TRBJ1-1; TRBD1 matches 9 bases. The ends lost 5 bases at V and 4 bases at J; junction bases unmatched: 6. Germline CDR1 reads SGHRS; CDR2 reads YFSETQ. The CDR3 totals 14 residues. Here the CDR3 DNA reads TGCGCCAGCAGTATATCGACAGGGGGCACTGAAGCTTTCTTT. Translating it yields CASSISTGGTEAFF.

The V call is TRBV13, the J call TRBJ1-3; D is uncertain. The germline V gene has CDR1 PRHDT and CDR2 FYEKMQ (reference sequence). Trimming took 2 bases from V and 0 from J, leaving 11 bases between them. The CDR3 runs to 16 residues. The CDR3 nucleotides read TGTGCCAGCAGCTTATATCTGTCTAGCTCTGGAAACACCATATATTTT. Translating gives CASSLYLSSSGNTIYF.

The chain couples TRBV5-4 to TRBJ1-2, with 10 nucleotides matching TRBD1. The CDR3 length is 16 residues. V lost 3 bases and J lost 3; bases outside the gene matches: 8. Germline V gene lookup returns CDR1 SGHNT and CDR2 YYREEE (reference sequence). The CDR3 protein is CASSSRGGTGDYGYTF. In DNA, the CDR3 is TGTGCCAGCAGCTCCAGAGGCGGGACAGGGGACTATGGCTACACCTTC.

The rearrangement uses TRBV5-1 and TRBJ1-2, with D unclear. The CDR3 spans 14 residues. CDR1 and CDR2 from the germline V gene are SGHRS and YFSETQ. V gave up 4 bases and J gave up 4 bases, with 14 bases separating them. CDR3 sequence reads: CASSAALSSYGYTF. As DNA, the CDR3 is TGCGCCAGCAGCGCGGCCCTGTCCAGCTATGGCTACACCTTC. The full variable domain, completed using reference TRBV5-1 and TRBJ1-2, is KAGVTQTPRYLIKTRGQQVTLSCSPISGHRSVSWYQQTPGQGLQFLFEYFSETQRNKGNFPGRFSGRQFSNSRSEMNVSTLELGDSALYLCASSAALSSYGYTFGSGTRLTVV.

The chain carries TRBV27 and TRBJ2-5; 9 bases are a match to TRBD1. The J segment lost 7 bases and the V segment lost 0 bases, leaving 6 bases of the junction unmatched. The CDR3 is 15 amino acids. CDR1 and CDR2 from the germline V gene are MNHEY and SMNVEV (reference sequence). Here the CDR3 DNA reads TGTGCCAGCAGTTTATCCGGGACAGGGTTAGGGACCCAGTACTTC. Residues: CASSLSGTGLGTQYF.

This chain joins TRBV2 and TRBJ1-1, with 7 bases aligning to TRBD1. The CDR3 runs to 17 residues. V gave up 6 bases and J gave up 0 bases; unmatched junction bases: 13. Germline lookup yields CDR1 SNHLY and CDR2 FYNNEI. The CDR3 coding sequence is TGTGCCAGCAGCCCTTTTACAGGGGCGATCATGAACACTGAAGCTTTCTTT. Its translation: CASSPFTGAIMNTEAFF.

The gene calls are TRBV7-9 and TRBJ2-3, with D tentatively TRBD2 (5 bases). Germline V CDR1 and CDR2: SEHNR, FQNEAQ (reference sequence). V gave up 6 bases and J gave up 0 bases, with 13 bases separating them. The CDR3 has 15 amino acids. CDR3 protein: CASRQREQSTDTQYF. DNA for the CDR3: TGTGCCAGCAGACAAAGGGAGCAGAGCACAGATACGCAGTATTTT.

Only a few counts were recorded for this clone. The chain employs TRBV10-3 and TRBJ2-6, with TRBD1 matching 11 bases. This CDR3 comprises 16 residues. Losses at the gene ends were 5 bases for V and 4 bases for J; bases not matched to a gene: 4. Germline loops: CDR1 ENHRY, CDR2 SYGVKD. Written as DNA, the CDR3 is TGTGCCATCAGTCCGGGACAGGGGGTCGGGGCCAACGTCCTGACTTTC. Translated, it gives CAISPGQGVGANVLTF.